A selection of T cell receptor beta chains follows, all from one sample in a study of human T cells and chemical hapten exposure. TCRdb re-derived calls from the RACE reads in MiXCR, one entry per CDR3 protein. The sample has some 120,000 distinct CDR3 sequences; 12% are singletons. This material consisted of whole blood, taken in connection with sensitization to the hapten diphenylcyclopropenone (DPC). The receptor set was obtained from a woman in her forties or fifties with alopecia areata. Some clones in this sample may be carry-over from other donors' samples. The CDR3 runs from the conserved cysteine through the conserved F or W. Each record gives: clone size, D gene, J gene, V gene, CDR3 DNA, CDR3 protein. A D gene is named only where the DNA matches it firmly. Size is stated for part of the rows, as once, few or many counts, or as a class when the clone is expanded.

clone_size: few; d_call: -; j_call: TRBJ2-3; v_call: TRBV11-3; cdr3_nt: TGTGCCAGCAGCTTAGATTCGAACGGGGCGAGCACAGATACGCAGTATTTT; cdr3_aa: CASSLDSNGASTDTQYF
clone_size: many; d_call: -; j_call: TRBJ2-1; v_call: TRBV7-8; cdr3_nt: TGTGCCAGCAGCCAGGAGGGGGCAGGGGCCCACAGGGAGCAGTTCTTC; cdr3_aa: CASSQEGAGAHREQFF
clone_size: -; d_call: TRBD1; j_call: TRBJ1-6; v_call: TRBV28; cdr3_nt: TGTGCCAGCCACAGGGGTTCGACCCTCCACTTT; cdr3_aa: CASHRGSTLHF
clone_size: few; d_call: -; j_call: TRBJ2-3; v_call: TRBV20-1; cdr3_nt: TGCAGTGCTAGAGACCCAGGGGTTGCAGATACGCAGTATTTT; cdr3_aa: CSARDPGVADTQYF
clone_size: few; d_call: -; j_call: TRBJ1-5; v_call: TRBV6-2/TRBV6-3; cdr3_nt: TGTGCCAGCAGTAACATATTCTCGGATCAGCCCCAGCATTTT; cdr3_aa: CASSNIFSDQPQHF
clone_size: -; d_call: -; j_call: TRBJ2-7; v_call: TRBV20-1; cdr3_nt: TGCAGTGCTCCTCGATCAACAGGCACCTACGAGCAGTACTTC; cdr3_aa: CSAPRSTGTYEQYF
clone_size: many; d_call: -; j_call: TRBJ1-1; v_call: TRBV6-5; cdr3_nt: TGTGCCAGCAGTCAGGGGTGGACTGAAGCTTTCTTT; cdr3_aa: CASSQGWTEAFF
clone_size: few; d_call: -; j_call: TRBJ2-2; v_call: TRBV4-2; cdr3_nt: TGTGCCAGCAGCCCCTTGGATCGAGCCGACACCGGGGAGCTGTTTTTT; cdr3_aa: CASSPLDRADTGELFF
clone_size: -; d_call: -; j_call: TRBJ2-5; v_call: TRBV9; cdr3_nt: TGTGCCAGCAGCGTAGGGACCGGGGGGACCCAGTACTTC; cdr3_aa: CASSVGTGGTQYF
clone_size: many; d_call: TRBD1; j_call: TRBJ2-5; v_call: TRBV10-1; cdr3_nt: TGCGCCAGCAGTGAGTTACAGGGGGGTCAAGAGACCCAGTACTTC; cdr3_aa: CASSELQGGQETQYF
clone_size: few; d_call: TRBD2; j_call: TRBJ2-3; v_call: TRBV5-1; cdr3_nt: TGCGCCAGCTCCGGGACTAGCGAGGGAGATACGCAGTATTTT; cdr3_aa: CASSGTSEGDTQYF
clone_size: many; d_call: -; j_call: TRBJ2-3; v_call: TRBV7-2; cdr3_nt: TGTGCCAGCAGCCTAACTTTAATAGTTGGCGGGTCCCGGGTGGATACGCAGTATTTT; cdr3_aa: CASSLTLIVGGSRVDTQYF
clone_size: -; d_call: -; j_call: TRBJ2-1; v_call: TRBV27; cdr3_nt: TGTGCCAGCAGCCTTTACAAATCGTCCGTAGCCTACAATGAGCAGTTCTTC; cdr3_aa: CASSLYKSSVAYNEQFF
clone_size: -; d_call: -; j_call: TRBJ1-1; v_call: TRBV4-1; cdr3_nt: TGCGCCAGCAGCCAAGATCATTACACTGAAGCTTTCTTT; cdr3_aa: CASSQDHYTEAFF
clone_size: few; d_call: TRBD2; j_call: TRBJ2-1; v_call: TRBV5-1; cdr3_nt: TGCGCCAGCGGCTTCCTCCCCGGGACTAACAATGAGCAGTTCTTC; cdr3_aa: CASGFLPGTNNEQFF
clone_size: few; d_call: -; j_call: TRBJ2-2; v_call: TRBV7-9; cdr3_nt: TGTGCCAGCAGCTTAACAAGTGCCGGGGAGCTGTTTTTT; cdr3_aa: CASSLTSAGELFF
clone_size: once; d_call: -; j_call: TRBJ1-4; v_call: TRBV4-1; cdr3_nt: TGCGCCAGCAGCCAAGATTCGGGACTGTTTTTT; cdr3_aa: CASSQDSGLFF
clone_size: many; d_call: -; j_call: TRBJ1-5; v_call: TRBV10-3; cdr3_nt: TGTGCCATCAGTGTAGGGCCCATCGGGGATCAGCCCCAGCATTTT; cdr3_aa: CAISVGPIGDQPQHF
clone_size: many; d_call: TRBD2; j_call: TRBJ2-6; v_call: TRBV10-1; cdr3_nt: TGCGCCAGCAGTGGGACTAGCGGGGGGAGCTCTGGGGCCAACGTCCTGACTTTC; cdr3_aa: CASSGTSGGSSGANVLTF
clone_size: few; d_call: TRBD1; j_call: TRBJ1-1; v_call: TRBV12-3/TRBV12-4; cdr3_nt: TGTGCCAGCAGTTTACCCTCCGGGACAGGGGGCCGGAACACTGAAGCTTTCTTT; cdr3_aa: CASSLPSGTGGRNTEAFF
clone_size: few; d_call: TRBD2; j_call: TRBJ2-1; v_call: TRBV27; cdr3_nt: TGTGCCAGCAGTTCCCCCCTAGCGGGAGGTAAGGATGAGCAGTTCTTC; cdr3_aa: CASSSPLAGGKDEQFF
clone_size: -; d_call: -; j_call: TRBJ1-1; v_call: TRBV2; cdr3_nt: TGTGCCAGCCGGGGGCCCGGACGGTCAAACACTGAAGCTTTCTTT; cdr3_aa: CASRGPGRSNTEAFF
clone_size: -; d_call: -; j_call: TRBJ2-3; v_call: TRBV28; cdr3_nt: TGTGCCAGCAGTTGGGATACGCAGTATTTT; cdr3_aa: CASSWDTQYF
clone_size: many; d_call: -; j_call: TRBJ2-1; v_call: TRBV5-1; cdr3_nt: TGCGCCAGCAGCTTGGATCAGCGAGAGGCCTACAATGAGCAGTTCTTC; cdr3_aa: CASSLDQREAYNEQFF